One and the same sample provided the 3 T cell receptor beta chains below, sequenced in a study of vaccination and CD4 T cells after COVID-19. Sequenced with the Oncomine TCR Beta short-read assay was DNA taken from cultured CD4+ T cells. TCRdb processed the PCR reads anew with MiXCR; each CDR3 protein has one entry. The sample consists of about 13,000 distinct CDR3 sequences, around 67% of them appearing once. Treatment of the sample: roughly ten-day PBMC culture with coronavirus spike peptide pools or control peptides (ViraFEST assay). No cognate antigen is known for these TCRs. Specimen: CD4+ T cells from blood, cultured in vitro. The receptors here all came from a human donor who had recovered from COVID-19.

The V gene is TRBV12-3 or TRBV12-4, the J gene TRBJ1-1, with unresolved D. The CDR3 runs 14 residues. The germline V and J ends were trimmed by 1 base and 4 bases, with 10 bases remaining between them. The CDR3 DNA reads TGTGCCAGCAGTTTAGGGGGTCGCCCCACTGAAGCTTTCTTT. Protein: CASSLGGRPTEAFF.

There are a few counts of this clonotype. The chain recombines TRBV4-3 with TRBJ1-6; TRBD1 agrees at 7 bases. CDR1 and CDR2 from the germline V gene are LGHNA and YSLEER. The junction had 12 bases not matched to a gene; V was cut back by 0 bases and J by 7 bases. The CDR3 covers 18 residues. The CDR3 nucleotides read TGCGCCAGCAGCCAAGAGGCATCAGGGGGTTCCCTAAATTCACCCCTCCACTTT. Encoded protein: CASSQEASGGSLNSPLHF.

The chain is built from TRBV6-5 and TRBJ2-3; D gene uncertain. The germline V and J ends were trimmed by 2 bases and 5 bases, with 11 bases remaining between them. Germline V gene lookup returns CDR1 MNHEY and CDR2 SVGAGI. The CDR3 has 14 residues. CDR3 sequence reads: CASSYRSQIDTQYF. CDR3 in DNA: TGTGCCAGCAGTTACCGGTCTCAAATAGATACGCAGTATTTT.